The present entry profiles one TCR beta chain with its context. Its specific antigen is unknown. There are no base qualities to consult, and no much larger clone falls within one base. The junction shows trimming of 4 bases on V and 9 bases on J, plus 10 bases between the germline ends. The CDR3 runs 12 residues from the cysteine to the phenylalanine. The retained sequence is limited to the CDR3, 36 bases, with the frame set at the first base. CDR1 and CDR2, looked up from the germline V gene, are SGHTA and FQGTGA. Profiling of TCR beta VDJ combinations and CDR3 sequences used genomic DNA as the template. An Illumina HiSeq 2000 was the platform used for TCR repertoire sequencing. The authors processed their data as follows. TRBV/TRBJ rearrangement plots, CDR3 size and DJ length profiles, and Simpson's diversity index were used to evaluate the repertoires. Whichever DNA sequence was most abundant in the deep sequencing data was defined as the immunodominant clone. CDR3 amino acid sequences were screened for sharing across subjects and were compared with published repertoires and the VDJdb database. TCRdb's own reprocessing of the public reads used fastp at Q25 and MiXCR and kept productive beta chains. For every CDR3 protein sequence, its rows merge into one entry that carries the most common genes and DNA. Clone size and V and J calls follow TCRdb, not the original study. Here the sample has around 180,000 distinct CDR3 sequences; less than 50% occur a single time. The ten largest clones take up roughly 13% of the sample.

Patients chosen for sequencing had shown expansion of CD8+CD57+ cells by flow cytometry. All patients had severe acquired aplastic anemia diagnosed by International Study of Aplastic Anemia and Agranulocytosis and Camitta criteria. No patient had received any therapy when blood was sampled. In this study, sorted CD4+ and CD8+ T cells from the blood of healthy subjects and of severe aplastic anemia patients had their TCR repertoires deep-sequenced. Patients were enrolled in the USA under clinicaltrials.gov protocols 00001620, 01623167, 00001397, 00071045, 00081523 and 00961064. Ficoll-Paque density gradient centrifugation was used to isolate peripheral blood mononuclear cells. Before DNA extraction, CD4+ and CD8+ T cells were sorted by FACS or by magnetic beads. The entry originates in a study of CD8+CD57+ T cells in acquired aplastic anemia (dated by TCRdb to 2017 to 2018). Notes on the research overall: Extracted DNA from sorted CD4+ and CD8+ cells averaged approximately 3 ug, ranging from roughly 0.19 to 27.4 ug. A CD8+CD57+ expansion meant a frequency higher than the mean frequency seen in healthy subjects.

What the authors observed across the whole study: Twenty-nine CD8+ CDR3 sequences were found to be shared between patients and controls, but these sequences appeared to be highly expressed in patients and within the immunodominant clones of the patients. Patients and healthy controls showed no significant difference in CD8+ Simpson's diversity (P=0.060).

Rearrangement joined TRBV7-3 to TRBJ2-1; no D segment can be confidently identified. The sequenced sample was sorted CD4+, CD8+, or CD8+CD57+ T cells (not recorded which) from PBMCs. This clonotype was sampled from a human donor with aplastic anemia. The DNA reads as follows: TGTGCCAGCAGCTCAAGATTTACTGAGCAGTTCTTC. This is translated as CASSSRFTEQFF.